This entry lists 26 T cell receptor beta chains sequenced from one sample in a study of T cells in Graves' hyperthyroidism and ophthalmopathy (dated by TCRdb to between 2017 and 2020). Preparation of the library involved multiplex PCR. The sample was run on an Illumina HiSeq 2000. The TCR beta CDR3 regions were amplified from the RNA transcripts. A first-round RT-PCR of the TCR CDR3 used the HTBI primer set with the Qiagen OneStep RT-PCR kit. Using fastp at Q25 and MiXCR, TCRdb reprocessed the public reads and kept productive beta chains. Each CDR3 protein appears once, grouped with its most common genes and DNA. The sample includes 530,000 or so distinct CDR3 sequences, with approximately 44% observed a single time. Jointly, the top ten make up about 8.3% of the sample. Sample: peripheral blood or thyroid tissue (not recorded which). These receptors were taken from a woman aged 18-29 years with Graves' hyperthyroidism.

This clonotype was detected many times. The chain uses TRBV27 and TRBJ1-1, with D unclear. Germline CDR1 and CDR2: MNHEY and SMNVEV (reference sequence). V lost 1 base and J 0 bases, leaving 6 bases between the germline ends. The CDR3 is 14 amino acids. The CDR3 bases are TGTGCCAGCAGTTTATACTACATGAACACTGAAGCTTTCTTT. Protein sequence: CASSLYYMNTEAFF.

This clonotype has only a few counts. V and J are TRBV3-1 and TRBJ2-7; 9 bases are shared with TRBD2. V trimming: 6 bases; J trimming: 3 bases; junction bases outside the gene matches: 9. Germline CDR1 LGHDT, CDR2 YNNKEL (reference sequence). This CDR3 comprises 15 residues. CDR3 loop: CASRYSGSRFYEQYF. In DNA, the CDR3 is TGTGCCAGCAGATATAGCGGGAGCCGGTTCTACGAGCAGTACTTC.

This clonotype was seen repeatedly, ten times or more. The CDR3 coding sequence is TGTGCCAGCAGTCCAGGGGGCGCCGGCTATGGCTACACCTTC. Encoded protein: CASSPGGAGYGYTF. This chain joins TRBV12-3 or TRBV12-4 and TRBJ1-2; TRBD1 agrees at 8 bases. CDR3 size: 14 residues. V trimming: 5 bases; J trimming: 4 bases; junction bases outside the gene matches: 6.

The rearrangement uses TRBV29-1 and TRBJ1-1; 10 bases map to TRBD1. The germline CDR1 and CDR2 sequences are SQVTM and ANQGSEA. The CDR3 is 14 residues long. V was pared by 8 bases and J by 1 base, with 7 bases of the junction left unmatched. CDR3 nucleotides: TGCAGCAGTCCGAGACAGGGGGCGAACACTGAAGCTTTCTTT. This encodes CSSPRQGANTEAFF.

V and J are TRBV4-1 and TRBJ2-7; D gene ambiguous. Between the trimmed V and J ends, which lost 0 bases and 0 bases, there was a span of 9 bases. This CDR3 is 15 amino acids long. Germline assignment: CDR1 MGHRA and CDR2 YSYEKL. The chain's CDR3 is CASSQEGRSSYEQYF. CDR3 bases: TGCGCCAGCAGCCAAGAGGGCAGATCCTCCTACGAGCAGTACTTC.

The chain links TRBV5-1 to TRBJ2-3; 10 positions match TRBD2. This CDR3 comprises 15 residues. The V gene's germline CDR1 is SGHRS and CDR2 YFSETQ. Trimming at V came to 4 bases and at J to 3 bases, leaving 5 bases not matched to a gene. The CDR3 loop reads CASSQGLADTDTQYF. The DNA of the CDR3 is TGCGCCAGCAGCCAAGGACTAGCGGATACAGATACGCAGTATTTT.

This clonotype has ten or more counts. The chain recombines TRBV6-5 with TRBJ1-2, with D tentatively TRBD1 (6 bases). Trimming removed 7 bases from V and 6 bases from J, with 12 bases in between. CDR1 is MNHEY and CDR2 is SVGAGI in the germline V gene. This CDR3 contains 12 residues. CDR3 coding DNA: TGTGCCAGCAAACCCTCAGGGGATGGCTACACCTTC. As protein: CASKPSGDGYTF.

The table lists this clonotype with a few counts. The V and J genes are TRBV6-1 and TRBJ2-2, with D possibly matching TRBD1 (5 bases). The V gene lost 4 bases and the J gene lost 5 bases, with 11 bases spanning the gap. The CDR3 is made up of 14 amino acids. Germline loops: CDR1 MNHNS, CDR2 SASEGT. The CDR3 DNA sequence: TGTGCCAGCAGTGTGCAGGGAAGAACCGGGGAGCTGTTTTTT. Amino acids: CASSVQGRTGELFF.

This sequence joins TRBV29-1 and TRBJ2-7, with D hard to call. This CDR3 is built from 12 residues. From germline, CDR1 is SQVTM and CDR2 ANQGSEA. V shed 6 bases and J shed 2 bases, with 11 bases lying between them. CDR3 coding DNA: TGCAGCGTAGAGGCCCTTCCCTACGAGCAGTACTTC. Protein: CSVEALPYEQYF.

Regarding this clonotype: This may come from a read error, since a much larger clone is one base off. CDR3 coding DNA: TGTGCCAGCAGTGCTGCAGGGGGTGGAGGGGCCAACGTCCTGGCTTTC. Protein product: CASSAAGGGGANVLAF. This chain links TRBV24-1 with TRBJ2-6; the D gene is possibly TRBD1 (7 bases). Germline V gene data show CDR1 as KGHDR and CDR2 as SFDVKD. This CDR3 has 16 residues.

The rearrangement links TRBV13 to TRBJ2-5; no clear D gene. Germline V gene sequence: CDR1 PRHDT, CDR2 FYEKMQ (reference sequence). The CDR3 has 14 residues. V lost 0 bases to trimming and J lost 5 bases, with 10 bases between them. As DNA, the CDR3 is TGTGCCAGCAGCTTAGGCCAAGGATATGAGACCCAGTACTTC. Its protein is CASSLGQGYETQYF.

The chain carries TRBV7-2 and TRBJ2-5; either TRBD1 or TRBD2 may fit D (6 bases each). The CDR3 is 15 residues long. Trimming pared 2 bases from V and 5 bases from J, leaving 15 bases between. Per the germline V gene, CDR1 is SGHTA and CDR2 is FQGNSA. CDR3 in amino acids: CASSLLARGGETQYF. The CDR3 nucleotides are TGTGCCAGCAGCTTACTTGCCAGGGGAGGCGAGACCCAGTACTTC.

This clonotype was recorded many times. The J gene is TRBJ2-2, the V gene TRBV13; D gene ambiguous. Trimming removed 5 bases at V and 4 bases at J, with 11 bases between. Per germline, CDR1 PRHDT and CDR2 FYEKMQ (reference sequence). The CDR3 is 14 amino acids. The CDR3 spells CASSLRTSTGELFF. Here the CDR3 DNA reads TGTGCCAGCAGCCTCAGGACCTCCACCGGGGAGCTGTTTTTT.

V usage is TRBV5-4 and J usage is TRBJ2-1; D gene uncertain. The length of the CDR3 is 14 residues. V lost 0 bases, J lost 7 bases, and 11 bases lay in between. Germline loops: CDR1 SGHNT, CDR2 YYREEE (reference sequence). In DNA, the CDR3 is TGTGCCAGCAGCTTGGCGCCAGGACCGAATGAGCAGTTCTTC. It translates to CASSLAPGPNEQFF.

This chain connects TRBV11-2 to TRBJ1-2; tentative D call: TRBD1 (6 bases). Germline CDR1 is SGHAT and CDR2 is FQNNGV. Trimming stripped 8 bases from V and 3 bases from J, with 22 bases between. The CDR3 runs 16 residues. The CDR3 here is CASGAYLGGAYYGYTF. Written as DNA, the CDR3 is TGTGCCAGCGGCGCCTACCTGGGGGGCGCTTACTATGGCTACACCTTC.

This clonotype was picked up many times. This chain uses TRBV25-1 with TRBJ1-3; a possible D gene is TRBD1 (6 bases). Germline V CDR1 and CDR2: MGHDK, SYGVNS. V was trimmed by 5 bases and J by 2 bases, leaving 10 bases between them. This CDR3 is built from 14 residues. The CDR3 region is CASSPHRAGNTIYF. DNA for the CDR3: TGTGCCAGCAGTCCCCACAGGGCTGGAAACACCATATATTTT.

This clonotype was detected many times. The J gene is TRBJ2-5, the V gene TRBV14; 10 bases agree with TRBD2. J gave up 5 bases and V 1 base, and 10 bases lay outside the gene matches. CDR1 is SGHDN and CDR2 is FVKESK in the germline V gene. The CDR3 has 17 amino acids. CDR3 in DNA: TGTGCCAGCAGCCAAGGCCCTCAGCGGGAGGGCCGGGAGACCCAGTACTTC. This gives the protein CASSQGPQREGRETQYF.

This chain connects TRBV16 to TRBJ2-7; D is uncertain. The germline V gene has CDR1 KGHSY and CDR2 FQNENV. The length of the CDR3 is 15 residues. The V end lost 4 bases, the J end lost 0 bases, and 13 bases lay between the germline ends. The CDR3 nucleotides read TGTGCCAGCAGCCGACACACAAGGTTCTCCTACGAGCAGTACTTC. Residues: CASSRHTRFSYEQYF.

This clonotype was picked up many times. The gene calls are TRBV5-1 and TRBJ2-6; D perhaps matches TRBD1 (6 bases). V was trimmed by 0 bases and J by 0 bases, leaving 7 bases between them. CDR1 is SGHRS and CDR2 is YFSETQ in the germline V gene. The CDR3 has 16 residues. CDR3 bases: TGCGCCAGCAGCTTGGACAGGGACTCTGGGGCCAACGTCCTGACTTTC. Its protein is CASSLDRDSGANVLTF.

This clonotype was detected only a few times. The V gene is TRBV6-5, the J gene TRBJ1-6; 8 nucleotides agree with TRBD1. V trimming: 5 bases; J trimming: 10 bases; junction bases outside the gene matches: 16. The CDR3 is 17 residues long. Germline V gene data show CDR1 as MNHEY and CDR2 as SVGAGI. CDR3 bases: TGTGCCAGCAGTATTCTTGTTACAGGGGGGTCTGGGTCACCCCTCCACTTT. This gives the protein CASSILVTGGSGSPLHF.

This clonotype appeared a single time. The CDR3 nucleotides read TGTGCCAGCACCCCCCGCGCGCCCGGGGACGAGCAGTACTTC. Protein product: CASTPRAPGDEQYF. This chain uses TRBV7-6 with TRBJ2-7, with D perhaps matching TRBD2 (5 bases). CDR3 length: 14 amino acids. V lost 7 bases to trimming and J lost 5 bases, with 18 bases between them. The germline gives CDR1 SGHVS, CDR2 FNYEAQ. Variable domain in full (rest from reference TRBV7-6 and TRBJ2-7): GAGVSQSPRYKVTKRGQDVALRCDPISGHVSLYWYRQALGQGPEFLTYFNYEAQQDKSGLPNDRFSAERPEGSISTLTIQRTEQRDSAMYRCASTPRAPGDEQYFGPGTRLTVT.

This chain links TRBV7-2 with TRBJ2-7; tentatively, D is TRBD1 (6 bases). With 3 bases removed from V and 4 bases from J, the gap between germline ends came to 13 bases. In germline, CDR1 is SGHTA, CDR2 FQGNSA. There are 14 residues in the CDR3. The CDR3 protein is CASSFQGLMYEQYF. The CDR3 DNA sequence: TGTGCCAGCAGCTTCCAGGGGTTAATGTACGAGCAGTACTTC.

This clonotype was found a few times. The gene calls are TRBV2 and TRBJ1-1; D remains ambiguous. The CDR3 covers 10 residues. Germline-derived CDR1 and CDR2 are SNHLY and FYNNEI. V was cut by 8 bases and J by 4 bases, with 5 bases left in between. This chain's CDR3 is CASHSTEAFF. CDR3 nucleotides: TGTGCCAGCCACAGCACTGAAGCTTTCTTT.

This clonotype was picked up many times. V is TRBV14 and J is TRBJ1-2, with 7 bases identical to TRBD1. Trimming at V came to 0 bases and at J to 4 bases, leaving 8 bases not matched to a gene. CDR1 and CDR2 (germline): SGHDN, FVKESK. The CDR3 has 16 residues. The CDR3: CASSQDRGPGGYGYTF. In DNA form, the CDR3 reads TGTGCCAGCAGCCAAGATCGGGGCCCAGGGGGCTATGGCTACACCTTC.

The sample holds many counts of this clonotype. The rearrangement links TRBV4-3 to TRBJ2-5; D is perhaps TRBD1 (6 bases). V dropped 3 bases and J dropped 0 bases, with 14 bases sitting between them. The CDR3 sequence is 16 residues long. Looked up from germline, CDR1 is LGHNA and CDR2 is YSLEER. CDR3 sequence: CASSHLRPGDQETQYF. CDR3 DNA sequence: TGCGCCAGCAGCCACCTTAGGCCAGGGGACCAAGAGACCCAGTACTTC.

The table lists this clonotype with many counts. The rearrangement joins TRBV29-1 to TRBJ1-2, with D possibly TRBD1 on 6 matching bases. V gave up 3 bases and J gave up 3 bases, with 14 bases separating them. This CDR3 region has 14 residues. Looked up from germline, CDR1 is SQVTM and CDR2 is ANQGSEA. CDR3 bases: TGCAGCGTTGATCAACGGGGACAAGACTATGGCTACACCTTC. It is translated as CSVDQRGQDYGYTF.